What follows are 25 T cell receptor beta chains derived from one specimen sequenced in a study of cytomegalovirus exposure and HLA in healthy donors. PCR amplification relied on 60 Vbeta primers (plus 13 Jbeta primers). Generated by immunoSEQ multiplex PCR, the TCRdb table keeps only in-frame clones and is missing some. The sample yields roughly 180,000 clones, 77% seen once. The source material was PBMCs. These receptor sequences come from a woman under 40 in good health and CMV-seropositive.

V is TRBV7-6 and J is TRBJ2-1; possibly TRBD1 for D (6 bases). Between the trimmed V and J ends, which lost 0 bases and 7 bases, there was a span of 13 bases. From germline, CDR1 is SGHVS and CDR2 FNYEAQ. CDR3 length: 15 residues. The CDR3 coding sequence is TGTGCCAGCAGCTTAGCCCCAGGGGTGGCGAATGAGCAGTTCTTC. Translating it yields CASSLAPGVANEQFF.

Comments on this clone: The same CDR3 arises from other DNA sequences in this sample as well. The chain links TRBV6-5 to TRBJ1-3, with D tentatively TRBD1 (5 bases). This CDR3 contains 15 residues. Looked up from germline, CDR1 is MNHEY and CDR2 is SVGAGI. V was pared by 0 bases and J by 0 bases, with 6 bases between. CDR3 DNA sequence: TGTGCCAGCAGTTACTCGACAGCCTCTGGAAACACCATATATTTT. Translated: CASSYSTASGNTIYF.

The J gene is TRBJ1-5, the V gene TRBV5-1; 7 positions match TRBD1. Germline-derived CDR1 and CDR2 are SGHRS and YFSETQ. The CDR3 spans 14 residues. The V and J ends lost 3 bases and 4 bases, in that order; junction bases with no gene match: 4. CDR3 amino acids: CASSSGTANQPQHF. As DNA, the CDR3 is TGCGCCAGCAGCTCCGGGACAGCGAATCAGCCCCAGCATTTT.

The rearrangement joins TRBV9 to TRBJ2-7; 10 bases are a match to TRBD1. V dropped 3 bases and J dropped 2; count of bases not matched to a gene: 8. The CDR3 totals 16 residues. Per the germline V gene, CDR1 is SGDLS and CDR2 is YYNGEE. The CDR3: CASSASAGTGAYEQYF. CDR3 nucleotide sequence: TGTGCCAGCAGCGCCTCAGCCGGGACAGGGGCCTACGAGCAGTACTTC.

In this sample, this clone turned up a few times. This rearrangement joins TRBV6-5 to TRBJ2-1, with TRBD1 matching over 7 bases. J was trimmed by 5 bases and V by 6 bases; bases with no gene match: 10. This CDR3 has 15 amino acids. Looked up from germline, CDR1 is MNHEY and CDR2 is SVGAGI. CDR3 nucleotides: TGTGCCAGCAGACGTTGGGACAGTACCGACAATGAGCAGTTCTTC. Protein product: CASRRWDSTDNEQFF.

This chain connects TRBV9 to TRBJ2-7, with D maybe TRBD2 (5 bases). The CDR3 runs 14 residues. Germline loops: CDR1 SGDLS, CDR2 YYNGEE. V dropped 0 bases and J dropped 3 bases, with 10 bases sitting between them. The CDR3 DNA sequence: TGTGCCAGCAGCGTAGAACTAGATATCTACGAGCAGTACTTC. Protein sequence: CASSVELDIYEQYF. Variable domain in full (rest from reference TRBV9 and TRBJ2-7): DSGVTQTPKHLITATGQRVTLRCSPRSGDLSVYWYQQSLDQGLQFLIQYYNGEERAKGNILERFSAQQFPDLHSELNLSSLELGDSALYFCASSVELDIYEQYFGPGTRLTVT.

This clone appeared a few times. This rearrangement joins TRBV10-2 to TRBJ1-2, with 11 bases lining up with TRBD1. The CDR3 sequence is 14 residues long. Losses at the gene ends were 7 bases for V and 12 bases for J; bases not matched to a gene: 13. Germline V gene sequence: CDR1 WSHSY, CDR2 SAAADI. CDR3 protein: CASTPRGQGVFHTF. The CDR3 region has the DNA TGCGCCAGCACCCCGAGGGGACAGGGGGTTTTTCACACCTTC.

The rearrangement uses TRBV28 and TRBJ1-1; possible D gene TRBD1, 6 bases. The V end was cut by 10 bases, the J end by 3 bases, with 12 bases between. This CDR3 region has 12 residues. Germline-derived CDR1 and CDR2 are MDHEN and SYDVKM. CDR3 DNA sequence: TGTGCCACCATGAGGGGGTACACTGAAGCTTTCTTT. The encoded protein is CATMRGYTEAFF. Full variable domain (missing parts from reference TRBV28 and TRBJ1-1): DVKVTQSSRYLVKRTGEKVFLECVQDMDHENMFWYRQDPGLGLRLIYFSYDVKMKEKGDIPEGYSVSREKKERFSLILESASTNQTSMYLCATMRGYTEAFFGQGTRLTVV.

The J gene is TRBJ2-7, the V gene TRBV29-1; 7 nucleotides align to TRBD1. The V segment lost 4 bases and the J segment 2 bases; nucleotides outside the gene matches: 8. The CDR3 covers 14 residues. Per germline, CDR1 SQVTM and CDR2 ANQGSEA. The CDR3 here is CSVGRQGPPYEQYF. The CDR3 DNA reads TGCAGCGTTGGAAGACAGGGTCCCCCCTACGAGCAGTACTTC.

This clone was seen once. The V call is TRBV6-6, the J call TRBJ2-5; 9 nucleotides match TRBD2. The V segment lost 6 bases and the J segment 2 bases; nucleotides outside the gene matches: 7. This CDR3 spans 15 amino acids. Germline V CDR1 and CDR2: MNHNY, SVGAGI (reference sequence). The CDR3 loop is CASSRSGSTQETQYF. The CDR3 DNA reads TGTGCCAGCAGCCGTAGCGGGAGCACACAAGAGACCCAGTACTTC.

This chain connects TRBV6-6 to TRBJ1-2, with 10 bases matching TRBD1. V was clipped by 1 base and J by 6 bases; unmatched bases: 2. Per germline, CDR1 MNHNY and CDR2 SVGAGI (reference sequence). This CDR3 region has 14 residues. The CDR3: CASSYYGTGDGYTF. As DNA, the CDR3 is TGTGCCAGCAGTTACTACGGGACAGGGGATGGCTACACCTTC.

The chain has TRBV7-2 and TRBJ2-7, with D perhaps TRBD1 (6 bases). The CDR3 has 17 residues. Germline assignment: CDR1 SGHTA and CDR2 FQGNSA. V shed 6 bases and J shed 3 bases, with 24 bases lying between them. The CDR3 DNA reads as TGTGCCAGCAGTCATCACACCCCGGGACATAGGCTCTACGAGCAGTACTTC. This translates into CASSHHTPGHRLYEQYF.

The rearrangement links TRBV7-2 to TRBJ2-7; 7 positions match TRBD2. The germline V gene encodes CDR1 SGHTA and CDR2 FQGNSA. The CDR3 consists of 16 residues. Trimming cost V 5 bases and J 7 bases; bases outside gene matches: 17. CDR3 bases: TGTGCCAGCAGCCCCCAACGGGGAGGGCTTCTGGGAGAGCAGTACTTC. This gives the protein CASSPQRGGLLGEQYF.

The rearrangement uses TRBV5-1 and TRBJ1-1; the match to TRBD1 covers 8 bases. Germline V lookup: CDR1 SGHRS, CDR2 YFSETQ. There are 15 residues in the CDR3. The trim removed 4 bases at V and 5 bases at J, leaving 10 bases unmatched. Written as DNA, the CDR3 is TGCGCCAGCAGCCCCAGAGAACAGGGGGGGACTGAAGCTTTCTTT. Translating it yields CASSPREQGGTEAFF. Filled out from reference TRBV5-1 and TRBJ1-1, the complete variable domain reads KAGVTQTPRYLIKTRGQQVTLSCSPISGHRSVSWYQQTPGQGLQFLFEYFSETQRNKGNFPGRFSGRQFSNSRSEMNVSTLELGDSALYLCASSPREQGGTEAFFGQGTRLTVV.

This chain connects TRBV19 to TRBJ2-6; TRBD1 agrees at 7 bases. The CDR3 spans 14 residues. The germline V gene encodes CDR1 LNHDA and CDR2 SQIVND (reference sequence). Trimming cost V 8 bases and J 3 bases; bases outside gene matches: 4. In DNA form, the CDR3 reads TGTGCCAGTCTACAGGGGCTTGGGGCCAACGTCCTGACTTTC. It specifies CASLQGLGANVLTF.

The CDR3 region is CASSVVGSGGAFF. CDR3 sequence (DNA): TGTGCCAGCAGCGTAGTGGGGAGTGGTGGGGCTTTCTTT. The chain links TRBV9 to TRBJ1-1; no clear D. The CDR3 has 13 amino acids. V was clipped by 0 bases and J by 11 bases, with 14 bases between them. Germline CDR1 reads SGDLS; CDR2 reads YYNGEE.

The chain is built from TRBV19 and TRBJ2-5, with 9 positions matching TRBD1. The junction had 13 bases not matched to a gene; V was cut back by 6 bases and J by 5 bases. The CDR3 has 16 amino acids. Germline V lookup: CDR1 LNHDA, CDR2 SQIVND (reference sequence). The CDR3 protein is CASSGPGQGDGETQYF. Written as DNA, the CDR3 is TGTGCCAGTAGCGGACCGGGACAGGGAGATGGGGAGACCCAGTACTTC.

CDR3 DNA: TGTGCCACCCGACGGACAGGGGGCTCCGGGGAGCTGTTTTTT. This sequence encodes CATRRTGGSGELFF. The rearrangement links TRBV7-9 to TRBJ2-2, with TRBD1 matching over 11 bases. Germline trimming cut 10 bases from V and 6 bases from J; bases unmatched to any gene: 7. This CDR3 has 14 amino acids. Germline V CDR1 and CDR2: SEHNR, FQNEAQ (reference sequence).

This chain joins TRBV6-5 and TRBJ2-7; 11 nucleotides match TRBD2. V gave up 0 bases and J gave up 7 bases; unmatched junction bases: 5. The germline V gene has CDR1 MNHEY and CDR2 SVGAGI. The CDR3 is made up of 15 amino acids. CDR3 DNA sequence: TGTGCCAGCAGTTACTCGCGACTAGCGGGATTAGAGCAGTACTTC. This codes for CASSYSRLAGLEQYF.

The chain is built from TRBV7-2 and TRBJ2-7; 13 bases are a match to TRBD2. The CDR3 runs 15 residues. Trimming at V came to 3 bases and at J to 5 bases, leaving 4 bases not matched to a gene. From germline, CDR1 is SGHTA and CDR2 FQGNSA. As DNA, the CDR3 is TGTGCCAGCAGCTTCGGACTAGCGGGAGCCAACGAGCAGTACTTC. This translates into CASSFGLAGANEQYF.

The rearrangement joins TRBV7-2 to TRBJ2-2; 11 bases agree with TRBD2. V lost 2 bases, J lost 8 bases, and 4 bases stayed unmatched. The CDR3 sequence is 15 residues long. CDR1 is SGHTA, CDR2 FQGNSA, per germline. CDR3 DNA sequence: TGTGCCAGCAGCTTAACTAGCGGGAGTACGGGGGAGCTGTTTTTT. Translation gives CASSLTSGSTGELFF.

This chain joins TRBV13 and TRBJ2-7, with D perhaps TRBD2 (5 bases). CDR1 is PRHDT, CDR2 FYEKMQ, per germline (reference sequence). Trimming cost V 5 bases and J 4 bases, with 12 bases left between them. This CDR3 comprises 13 residues. CDR3 sequence reads: CASSSRGAYEQYF. The CDR3 DNA sequence: TGTGCCAGCAGCAGTCGGGGTGCGTACGAGCAGTACTTC. The entire variable domain, with the rest obtained from reference TRBV13 and TRBJ2-7, is as follows: AAGVIQSPRHLIKEKRETATLKCYPIPRHDTVYWYQQGPGQDPQFLISFYEKMQSDKGSIPDRFSAQQFSDYHSELNMSSLELGDSALYFCASSSRGAYEQYFGPGTRLTVT.

The rearrangement links TRBV14 to TRBJ2-7, with no clear D. Trimming left V 0 bases short and J 4 bases short, with 16 bases between. This CDR3 has 16 amino acids. Germline values: CDR1 SGHDN, CDR2 FVKESK. The CDR3 region is CASSQDIRHSFYEQYF. CDR3 coding DNA: TGTGCCAGCAGCCAAGATATCCGACACAGTTTTTACGAGCAGTACTTC.

This clone was recorded a few times. This rearrangement joins TRBV7-2 to TRBJ2-7; D is possibly TRBD2 (7 bases). The CDR3 totals 18 residues. V was trimmed by 1 base and J by 4 bases, leaving 23 bases between them. Germline V gives CDR1 SGHTA, CDR2 FQGNSA. The CDR3 loop reads CASSLGSAGGRDTYEQYF. CDR3 in DNA: TGTGCCAGCAGCTTAGGAAGCGCCGGGGGGCGGGACACGTACGAGCAGTACTTC.

This clone turned up a few times. The CDR3 spells CASSLNTYEQYF. The CDR3 coding sequence is TGCGCCAGCAGCTTAAATACCTACGAGCAGTACTTC. The chain combines TRBV5-1 with TRBJ2-7, with D unresolved. The CDR3 is 12 residues long. The ends were cut back, 2 bases at V and 2 bases at J, with 5 bases in the middle. CDR1 is SGHRS, CDR2 YFSETQ, per germline.